This TCR beta chain was recorded in a study of somatic mutations in cytotoxic T cells in rheumatoid arthritis. Notes on this clone: What it binds is not known.

Points from the study as a whole: In about an eighth of the roughly 60 patients, the largest CD8+ clone exceeded 20% of CD8+ cells.

Original handling: Patient-derived CD8+ clones with a size above 1% showed rare matches to published virus-specific TCRB sequences. TCRdb keeps only in-frame clones here, not all; method: immunoSEQ multiplex PCR. The V and J calls and clone size are taken from that table; D and trimming were inferred from the DNA. The sample records tens of thousands of clones, just under 80% being singletons. The V end lost 3 bases, the J end lost 1 base, and 13 bases lay between the germline ends. This CDR3 contains 15 residues. CDR1 and CDR2 from the germline V gene are SGHRS and YFSETQ. CD4+ and CD8+ cells were isolated by positive magnetic bead selection, with purity checked by flow cytometry.

The receptor comes from an adult with rheumatoid arthritis. Sequencing input: CD8+ T cells sorted from blood. The gene calls are TRBV5-1 and TRBJ1-1; a possible D gene is TRBD1 (5 bases). The CDR3 sequence is CASSWVGGPNTEAFF. CDR3 nucleotide sequence: TGCGCCAGCAGCTGGGTCGGGGGACCGAACACTGAAGCTTTCTTT. The variable domain in full, with the rest retrieved from reference TRBV5-1 and TRBJ1-1, is KAGVTQTPRYLIKTRGQQVTLSCSPISGHRSVSWYQQTPGQGLQFLFEYFSETQRNKGNFPGRFSGRQFSNSRSEMNVSTLELGDSALYLCASSWVGGPNTEAFFGQGTRLTVV.